The 24 T cell receptor beta chains in this list originate from one sample, sequenced in a study of control samples from healthy donors and cancer patients. Clones were sequenced by immunoSEQ multiplex PCR, and TCRdb holds only the in-frame ones, with some missing. The sample lists some 110,000 clones, about 94% seen once, with about 2.6% in the top ten. The sequenced material came from blood. The receptor set was obtained from a man aged 25-40 years in good health.

This clone occurred once. This chain joins TRBV5-1 and TRBJ1-3; D is ambiguous. V was pared by 0 bases and J by 4 bases, with 11 bases between. The CDR3 contains 15 residues. CDR1 and CDR2 from the germline V gene are SGHRS and YFSETQ. This CDR3 reads CASSLDGQTGNTIYF. CDR3 DNA sequence: TGCGCCAGCAGCTTGGATGGGCAAACCGGAAACACCATATATTTT.

The gene calls are TRBV7-8 and TRBJ2-5; TRBD2 might be the D (6 bases). Trimming cost V 5 bases and J 5 bases, with 15 bases left between them. From germline, CDR1 is SGHVS and CDR2 FQNEAQ. The CDR3 sequence is 14 residues long. CDR3 nucleotides: TGTGCCAGCAGCCGGGCTAGTCGGGGGGAGACCCAGTACTTC. This translates into CASSRASRGETQYF.

This rearrangement joins TRBV6-5 to TRBJ2-7; D might be TRBD1 (6 bases). The V gene's germline CDR1 is MNHEY and CDR2 SVGAGI. The V and J ends lost 6 bases and 5 bases respectively, with 17 bases between them. This CDR3 region has 14 residues. The CDR3 here is CASSVITGFHEQYF. In nucleotides, the CDR3 is TGTGCCAGCAGCGTAATTACAGGGTTCCACGAGCAGTACTTC.

The DNA for the CDR3 is TGTGCCAGCAGCTTAAGTAGCAATCAGCCCCAGCATTTT. It is translated as CASSLSSNQPQHF. The chain carries TRBV7-2 and TRBJ1-5; D is unresolved. The CDR3 runs 13 residues. V was cut by 2 bases and J by 0 bases, with 2 bases left in between. Per the germline V gene, CDR1 is SGHTA and CDR2 is FQGNSA.

The chain has TRBV2 and TRBJ1-1, with D hard to call. The V gene lost 4 bases and the J gene lost 1 base, with 7 bases spanning the gap. Germline V lookup: CDR1 SNHLY, CDR2 FYNNEI. The CDR3 consists of 13 residues. The CDR3: CASSVEQNTEAFF. CDR3 DNA: TGTGCCAGCAGTGTGGAGCAGAACACTGAAGCTTTCTTT.

The chain recombines TRBV9 with TRBJ2-1; D call uncertain. The CDR3 spans 16 residues. Per germline, CDR1 SGDLS and CDR2 YYNGEE. V was pared by 2 bases and J by 6 bases, with 18 bases between. This CDR3 reads CASSVTPHPLLNEQFF. The CDR3 coding sequence is TGTGCCAGCAGCGTGACCCCACACCCACTCCTCAATGAGCAGTTCTTC.

V gene TRBV28 combines with J gene TRBJ2-2; D uncertain. Trimming left V 3 bases short and J 0 bases short, with 8 bases between. Per germline, CDR1 MDHEN and CDR2 SYDVKM. The CDR3 extends over 15 amino acids. Here the CDR3 DNA reads TGTGCCAGCAGTTTGACGTACCCGAACACCGGGGAGCTGTTTTTT. This sequence encodes CASSLTYPNTGELFF.

The chain couples TRBV5-1 to TRBJ2-2, with 7 bases fitting TRBD2. The V gene's germline CDR1 is SGHRS and CDR2 YFSETQ. V lost 2 bases and J lost 6; bases outside the gene matches: 10. The CDR3 has 16 amino acids. CDR3 residues: CASSFVGGGDAGELFF. DNA for the CDR3: TGCGCCAGCAGCTTTGTCGGGGGAGGGGACGCCGGGGAGCTGTTTTTT.

The chain recombines TRBV27 with TRBJ2-7; D perhaps matches TRBD2 (6 bases). The V end lost 5 bases, the J end lost 3 bases, and 14 bases lay between the germline ends. In germline, CDR1 is MNHEY, CDR2 SMNVEV (reference sequence). There are 14 residues in the CDR3. In nucleotides, the CDR3 is TGTGCCAGCAGTCCACTAGCTATCCTCTACGAGCAGTACTTC. Translation: CASSPLAILYEQYF.

V usage is TRBV9 and J usage is TRBJ1-4; 9 nucleotides match TRBD1. CDR1 and CDR2 from the germline V gene are SGDLS and YYNGEE. With 4 bases clipped from V and 7 bases from J, the junction kept 11 bases outside the gene matches. The CDR3 is made up of 16 amino acids. CDR3 loop: CASSPRTGQGVEKLFF. The DNA of the CDR3 is TGTGCCAGCAGCCCGAGAACGGGACAGGGAGTTGAAAAACTGTTTTTT.

The chain joins TRBV4-1 to TRBJ2-3; 7 bases line up with TRBD2. V gave up 3 bases and J gave up 2 bases; unmatched junction bases: 11. Germline CDR1 MGHRA, CDR2 YSYEKL. This CDR3 is built from 17 residues. The CDR3, as DNA: TGCGCCAGCAGCCACCCCCCCCGCGGGGGTCTCACAGATACGCAGTATTTT. Residues: CASSHPPRGGLTDTQYF.

The rearrangement joins TRBV2 to TRBJ2-1; D may be TRBD1 (5 bases). Germline-derived CDR1 and CDR2 are SNHLY and FYNNEI. V was pared by 6 bases and J by 3 bases, with 12 bases between. This CDR3 is built from 14 residues. The CDR3 reads CASRSQGNYNEQFF. The DNA of the CDR3 is TGTGCCAGCAGATCTCAGGGAAACTACAATGAGCAGTTCTTC.

V is TRBV13 and J is TRBJ2-3; perhaps D is TRBD1 or TRBD2 (6 bases each). Germline CDR1 and CDR2: PRHDT and FYEKMQ (reference sequence). V dropped 4 bases and J dropped 2 bases, with 19 bases sitting between them. The CDR3 is 17 amino acids. CDR3 nucleotides: TGTGCCAGCAGCTCCGACCGGGTGGGGGGCCCCACAGATACGCAGTATTTT. Amino acids: CASSSDRVGGPTDTQYF.

This rearrangement joins TRBV7-9 to TRBJ1-1; no reliable D call. The germline gives CDR1 SEHNR, CDR2 FQNEAQ (reference sequence). Trimming shortened V by 1 base and J by 4 bases, and 7 bases separated the two germline ends. The CDR3 covers 13 residues. The CDR3 sequence: CASSLVARTEAFF. The CDR3 region has the DNA TGTGCCAGCAGCTTAGTAGCACGCACTGAAGCTTTCTTT. The variable domain in full, with the rest retrieved from reference TRBV7-9 and TRBJ1-1, is DTGVSQNPRHKITKRGQNVTFRCDPISEHNRLYWYRQTLGQGPEFLTYFQNEAQLEKSRLLSDRFSAERPKGSFSTLEIQRTEQGDSAMYLCASSLVARTEAFFGQGTRLTVV.

This chain uses TRBV29-1 with TRBJ2-1; 7 bases are shared with TRBD1. Germline V gene data show CDR1 as SQVTM and CDR2 as ANQGSEA. This CDR3 has 13 residues. V lost 4 bases to trimming and J lost 3 bases; unmatched junction nucleotides: 3. As DNA, the CDR3 is TGCAGCGTTGCCAGGGACAGCTACAATGAGCAGTTCTTC. Encoded protein: CSVARDSYNEQFF.

V is TRBV3-1 (or the pseudogene TRBV3-2) and J is TRBJ1-2; 11 nucleotides agree with TRBD1. This CDR3 is built from 14 residues. The ends lost 4 bases at V and 6 bases at J; junction bases unmatched: 4. The germline V gene has CDR1 LGHDT and CDR2 YNNKEL (reference sequence). The CDR3 DNA sequence: TGTGCCAGCAGCCCTGGACAGGGGGCGGATGGCTACACCTTC. Translation gives CASSPGQGADGYTF.

J is TRBJ2-2 and V is TRBV9; D unresolved. Germline V gives CDR1 SGDLS, CDR2 YYNGEE. The CDR3 has 13 residues. Trimming took off 6 bases at V and 5 bases at J, with 11 bases between the two ends. The chain's CDR3 is CASTPTSTGELFF. Written as DNA, the CDR3 is TGTGCCAGCACCCCCACAAGTACCGGGGAGCTGTTTTTT.

The V gene is TRBV5-1, the J gene TRBJ1-1, with D uncertain. Deletions cut 4 bases from V and 1 base from J, with 8 bases between. Germline CDR1 reads SGHRS; CDR2 reads YFSETQ. This CDR3 has 13 amino acids. As DNA, the CDR3 is TGCGCCAGCAGCCCGGAGACGAACACTGAAGCTTTCTTT. Protein: CASSPETNTEAFF. The full variable domain, in which reference TRBV5-1 and TRBJ1-1 provide the parts outside the CDR3, is KAGVTQTPRYLIKTRGQQVTLSCSPISGHRSVSWYQQTPGQGLQFLFEYFSETQRNKGNFPGRFSGRQFSNSRSEMNVSTLELGDSALYLCASSPETNTEAFFGQGTRLTVV.

The chain employs TRBV10-3 and TRBJ1-4, with 9 bases that match TRBD1. Losses at the gene ends were 10 bases for V and 5 bases for J; bases not matched to a gene: 5. The CDR3 loop spans 13 amino acids. Germline-derived CDR1 and CDR2 are ENHRY and SYGVKD. The CDR3 coding sequence is TGTGCCACCTCCGGGACAGGGAATGAAAAACTGTTTTTT. Amino acids: CATSGTGNEKLFF.

The CDR3 coding sequence is TGTGCCAGCAGCTTAGGGTCCACTAGGGGGTACAATGAGCAGTTCTTC. It encodes CASSLGSTRGYNEQFF. The chain employs TRBV7-7 and TRBJ2-1, with D maybe TRBD1 (6 bases). V was pared by 1 base and J by 4 bases, with 14 bases between. The CDR3 extends over 16 amino acids. The germline V gene encodes CDR1 SSHAT and CDR2 FNYEAQ (reference sequence).

This chain joins TRBV19 and TRBJ1-5; 9 nucleotides agree with TRBD1. Trimming removed 6 bases from V and 2 bases from J; junction bases left unmatched: 5. Germline V gene sequence: CDR1 LNHDA, CDR2 SQIVND (reference sequence). This CDR3 contains 15 residues. The CDR3 reads CASRGQGGGNQPQHF. In DNA form, the CDR3 reads TGTGCCAGTAGGGGACAGGGAGGAGGCAATCAGCCCCAGCATTTT.

The CDR3 DNA is TGTGCCACCAGTAACGGGGGCGCGGATCAGCCCCAGCATTTT. Translated: CATSNGGADQPQHF. The chain employs TRBV24-1 and TRBJ1-5; D may be TRBD1 (6 bases). Germline-derived CDR1 and CDR2 are KGHDR and SFDVKD. V was cut by 6 bases and J by 5 bases, with 13 bases left in between. There are 14 residues in the CDR3.

The J gene is TRBJ2-3, the V gene TRBV5-1; a possible D gene is TRBD1 (6 bases). Germline V gives CDR1 SGHRS, CDR2 YFSETQ. Between the trimmed V and J ends, which lost 7 bases and 2 bases, there was a span of 14 bases. The CDR3 extends over 14 amino acids. CDR3 sequence reads: CASGQGHTTDTQYF. The CDR3 region has the DNA TGCGCCAGCGGCCAGGGACACACCACAGATACGCAGTATTTT.

The chain recombines TRBV5-8 with TRBJ1-2, with TRBD1 identical over 8 bases. Germline V gene lookup returns CDR1 SGHTS and CDR2 YDEGEE. With 3 bases clipped from V and 4 bases from J, the junction kept 5 bases outside the gene matches. The CDR3 loop spans 14 amino acids. CDR3 sequence (DNA): TGTGCCAGCAGCTCCTACGACAGGGGCTATGGCTACACCTTC. It yields the protein CASSSYDRGYGYTF.